The TCR beta chain described here comes from a study of PD-1 blockade in classical Hodgkin lymphoma. Profiling relied on immunoSEQ multiplex PCR, and the TCRdb table lists in-frame clones only, not all of them. The sample comprises just under 10,000 clones, over 70% of which are singletons, and 10% rests with the top ten. The time point here: cycle 4 day 1 (C4D1), after 6 weeks of nivolumab. Each and every patient relapsed after autologous stem cell transplantation, and patients got differing brentuximab vedotin exposure. It was by magnetic negative selection that CD8+ T cells were isolated from thawed PBMCs. A note on this clone: The antigen is undetermined.

Study-wide points: Diversity in CD4+ TCRs, unlike that measured in CD8+ TCRs, had risen significantly by C4D1.

This material consisted of CD8+ T cells from blood, taken before the fourth cycle of nivolumab. The source is a human donor with classical Hodgkin lymphoma.

For the CDR3, the DNA is TGTGCCAGCAGCTTAGGCAGCTTCTATAATTCACCCCTCCACTTT. Translation: CASSLGSFYNSPLHF. The genes are TRBV7-6 and TRBJ1-6; D is unclear. The V end lost 1 base, the J end lost 3 bases, and 7 bases lay between the germline ends. The CDR3 is 15 residues long. Germline assignment: CDR1 SGHVS and CDR2 FNYEAQ. Drawing the rest from reference TRBV7-6 and TRBJ1-6, the complete variable domain is GAGVSQSPRYKVTKRGQDVALRCDPISGHVSLYWYRQALGQGPEFLTYFNYEAQQDKSGLPNDRFSAERPEGSISTLTIQRTEQRDSAMYRCASSLGSFYNSPLHFGNGTRLTVT.